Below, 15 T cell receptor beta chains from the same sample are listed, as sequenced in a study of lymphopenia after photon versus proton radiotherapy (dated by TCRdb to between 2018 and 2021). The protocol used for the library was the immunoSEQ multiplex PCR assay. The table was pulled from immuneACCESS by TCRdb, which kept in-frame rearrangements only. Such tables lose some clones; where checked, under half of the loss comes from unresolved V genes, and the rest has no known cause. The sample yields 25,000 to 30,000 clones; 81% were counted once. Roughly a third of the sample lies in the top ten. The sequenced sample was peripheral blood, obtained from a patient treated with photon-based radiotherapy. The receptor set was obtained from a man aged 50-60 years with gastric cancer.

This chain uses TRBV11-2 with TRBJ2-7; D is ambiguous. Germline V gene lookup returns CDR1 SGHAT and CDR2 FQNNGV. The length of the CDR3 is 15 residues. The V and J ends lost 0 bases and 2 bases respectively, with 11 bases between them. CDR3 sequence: CASSLEAGNTYEQYF. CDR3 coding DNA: TGTGCCAGCAGCTTAGAGGCCGGAAACACCTACGAGCAGTACTTC.

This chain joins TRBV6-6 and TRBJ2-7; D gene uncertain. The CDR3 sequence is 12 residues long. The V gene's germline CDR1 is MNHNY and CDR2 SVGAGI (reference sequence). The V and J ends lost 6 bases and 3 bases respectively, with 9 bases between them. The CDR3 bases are TGTGCCAGCAGAACACTATACTACGAGCAGTACGTC. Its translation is CASRTLYYEQYV.

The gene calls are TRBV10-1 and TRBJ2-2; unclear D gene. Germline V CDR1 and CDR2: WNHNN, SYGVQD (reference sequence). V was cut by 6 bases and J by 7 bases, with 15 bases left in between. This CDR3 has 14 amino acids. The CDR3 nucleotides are TGCGCCAGCAGCCTCGTTAGAGAAGGCGGGGAGCTGTTTTTT. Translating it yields CASSLVREGGELFF.

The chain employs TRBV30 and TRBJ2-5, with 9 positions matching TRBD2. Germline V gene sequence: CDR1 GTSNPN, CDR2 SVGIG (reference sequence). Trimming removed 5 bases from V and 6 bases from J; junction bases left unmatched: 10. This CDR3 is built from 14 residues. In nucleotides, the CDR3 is TGTGCCTGGGAACCAGCGGGGGGAAAAAAGACCCAGTACTTC. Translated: CAWEPAGGKKTQYF.

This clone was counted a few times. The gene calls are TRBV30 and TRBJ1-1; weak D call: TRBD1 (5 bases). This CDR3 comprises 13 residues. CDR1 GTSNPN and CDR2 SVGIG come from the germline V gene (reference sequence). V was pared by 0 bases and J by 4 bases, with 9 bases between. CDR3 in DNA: TGTGCCTGGAGTGTACGGCAGGGCACTGAAGCTTTCTTT. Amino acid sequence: CAWSVRQGTEAFF. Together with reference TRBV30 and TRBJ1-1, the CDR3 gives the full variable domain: SQTIHQWPATLVQPVGSPLSLECTVEGTSNPNLYWYRQAAGRGLQLLFYSVGIGQISSEVPQNLSASRPQDRQFILSSKKLLLSDSGFYLCAWSVRQGTEAFFGQGTRLTVV.

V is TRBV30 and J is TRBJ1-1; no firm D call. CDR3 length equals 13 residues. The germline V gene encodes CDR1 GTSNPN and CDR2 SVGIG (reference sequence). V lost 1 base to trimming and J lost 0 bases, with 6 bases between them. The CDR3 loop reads CAWSGGVNTEAFF. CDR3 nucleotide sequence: TGTGCCTGGAGTGGTGGGGTGAACACTGAAGCTTTCTTT.

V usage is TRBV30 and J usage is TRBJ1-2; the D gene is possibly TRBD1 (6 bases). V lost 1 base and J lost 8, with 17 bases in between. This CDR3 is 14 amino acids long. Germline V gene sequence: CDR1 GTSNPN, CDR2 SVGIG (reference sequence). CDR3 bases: TGTGCCTGGAGTGCGGCTATCACAGGGAGAGGCTACACCTTC. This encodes CAWSAAITGRGYTF.

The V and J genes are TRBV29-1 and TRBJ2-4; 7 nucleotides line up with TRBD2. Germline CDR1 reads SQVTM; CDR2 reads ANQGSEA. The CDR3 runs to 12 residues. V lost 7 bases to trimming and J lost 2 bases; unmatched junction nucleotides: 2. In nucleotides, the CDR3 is TGCAGCGCGGGGGGTTCCAAAAACATTCAGTACTTC. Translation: CSAGGSKNIQYF.

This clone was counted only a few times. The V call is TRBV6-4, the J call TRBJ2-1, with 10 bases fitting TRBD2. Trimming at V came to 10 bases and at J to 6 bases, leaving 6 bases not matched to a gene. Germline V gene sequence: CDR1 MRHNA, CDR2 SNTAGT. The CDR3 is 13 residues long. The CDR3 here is CATSGGDSNEQFF. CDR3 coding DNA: TGTGCCACCAGCGGGGGGGACTCCAATGAGCAGTTCTTC.

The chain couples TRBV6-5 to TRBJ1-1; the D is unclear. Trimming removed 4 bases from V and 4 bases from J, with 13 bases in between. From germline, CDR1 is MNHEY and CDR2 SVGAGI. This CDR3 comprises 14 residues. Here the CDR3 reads CASSSAGMRTEAFF. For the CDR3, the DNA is TGTGCCAGCAGTTCCGCGGGGATGCGCACTGAAGCTTTCTTT.

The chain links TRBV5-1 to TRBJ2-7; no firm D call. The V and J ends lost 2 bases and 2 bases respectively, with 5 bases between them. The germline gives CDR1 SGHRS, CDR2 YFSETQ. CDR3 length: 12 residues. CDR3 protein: CASSLSTYEQYF. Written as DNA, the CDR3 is TGCGCCAGCAGCTTAAGCACCTACGAGCAGTACTTC.

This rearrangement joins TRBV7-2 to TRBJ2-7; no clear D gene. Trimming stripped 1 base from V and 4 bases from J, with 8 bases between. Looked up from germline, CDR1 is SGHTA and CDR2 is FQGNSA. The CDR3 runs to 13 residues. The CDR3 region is CASSLDTIYEQYF. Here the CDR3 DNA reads TGTGCCAGCAGCTTAGATACAATTTACGAGCAGTACTTC.

The CDR3 loop reads CASSIGTVSNYGYTF. CDR3 nucleotide sequence: TGCGCCAGCAGCATCGGGACAGTTTCTAACTATGGCTACACCTTC. The chain has TRBV5-1 and TRBJ1-2, with 7 bases that match TRBD1. CDR1 is SGHRS, CDR2 YFSETQ, per germline. Trimming at V came to 4 bases and at J to 0 bases, leaving 6 bases not matched to a gene. The CDR3 sequence is 15 residues long.

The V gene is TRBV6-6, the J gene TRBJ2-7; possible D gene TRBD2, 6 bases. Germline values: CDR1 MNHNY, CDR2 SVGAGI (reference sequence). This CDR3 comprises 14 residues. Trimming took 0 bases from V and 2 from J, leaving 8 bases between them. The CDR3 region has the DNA TGTGCCAGCAGTTACTCGACGGGGGCCTACGAGCAGTACGTC. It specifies CASSYSTGAYEQYV.

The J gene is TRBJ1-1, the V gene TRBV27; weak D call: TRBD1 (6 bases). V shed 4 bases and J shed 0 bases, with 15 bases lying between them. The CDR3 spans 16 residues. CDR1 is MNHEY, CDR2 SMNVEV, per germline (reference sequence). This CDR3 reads CASSSLTGSMNTEAFF. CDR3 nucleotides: TGTGCCAGCAGTTCGCTGACAGGCTCTATGAACACTGAAGCTTTCTTT.